The 22 T cell receptor beta chains reported below all come from one sample, sequenced in a study of T cell responses to AZD1222 COVID-19 vaccine. The method was immunoSEQ multiplex PCR; TCRdb's version includes in-frame clones alone and lacks a portion of them. The table shows 90,000 to 120,000 clones, with approximately 90% occurring only once. The sample in question was peripheral blood, obtained 28 days after the second AZD1222 dose. The receptors come from an adult who received the AZD1222 COVID-19 vaccine.

CDR3 in DNA: TGTGCCAGCAGTTTCCCAGGGCGAGGAAACACCATATATTTT. Protein product: CASSFPGRGNTIYF. The V call is TRBV28, the J call TRBJ1-3; tentatively, D is TRBD1 (5 bases). Germline V gene data show CDR1 as MDHEN and CDR2 as SYDVKM. V was clipped by 3 bases and J by 4 bases, with 10 bases between them. The CDR3 extends over 14 amino acids.

The chain combines TRBV30 with TRBJ1-5, with D possibly TRBD1 on 5 matching bases. V dropped 1 base and J dropped 2 bases, with 9 bases sitting between them. The CDR3 has 14 residues. Germline V CDR1 and CDR2: GTSNPN, SVGIG (reference sequence). CDR3 amino acids: CAWSEGRGNQPQHF. The CDR3 bases are TGTGCCTGGAGTGAGGGCAGGGGCAATCAGCCCCAGCATTTT.

V gene TRBV19 combines with J gene TRBJ1-1; D may be TRBD1 (5 bases). Germline V CDR1 and CDR2: LNHDA, SQIVND (reference sequence). With 2 bases removed from V and 5 bases from J, the gap between germline ends came to 15 bases. This CDR3 comprises 15 residues. Here the CDR3 DNA reads TGTGCCAGTAGTATATCGGGGCTCCTTGGAACTGAAGCTTTCTTT. This translates into CASSISGLLGTEAFF.

The J gene is TRBJ2-1, the V gene TRBV15; 7 nucleotides align to TRBD2. The CDR3 runs 14 residues. CDR1 and CDR2 (germline): LNHNV, YYDKDF (reference sequence). Trimming removed 2 bases from V and 7 bases from J; junction bases left unmatched: 5. The CDR3 DNA reads TGTGCCACCAGCAGACTGCTGGGAGGGAATGAGCAGTTCTTC. This encodes CATSRLLGGNEQFF.

V usage is TRBV6-6 and J usage is TRBJ2-3, with D possibly TRBD2 on 6 matching bases. Germline V lookup: CDR1 MNHNY, CDR2 SVGAGI (reference sequence). V was shortened by 0 bases and J by 2 bases, with 9 bases between the two germline ends. The CDR3 is 15 amino acids. The CDR3 bases are TGTGCCAGCAGTTACTCCCGGGGGTCCACAGATACGCAGTATTTT. Its protein product is CASSYSRGSTDTQYF.

The rearrangement links TRBV19 to TRBJ2-2, with unresolved D. The CDR3 contains 15 residues. The germline gives CDR1 LNHDA, CDR2 SQIVND (reference sequence). Trimming took 0 bases from V and 6 from J, leaving 11 bases between them. In DNA, the CDR3 is TGTGCCAGTAGTATAGATCTACGACTCCCCGGGGAGCTGTTTTTT. Translating gives CASSIDLRLPGELFF.

DNA for the CDR3: TGTGCCAGCAGTGAATTATCCGGGACTAGGATGTTCTTC. It specifies CASSELSGTRMFF. The chain carries TRBV6-1 and TRBJ2-1, with TRBD2 matching 8 bases. The CDR3 spans 13 residues. Germline-derived CDR1 and CDR2 are MNHNS and SASEGT. V shed 2 bases, J shed 15 bases, and the junction held 9 bases outside the gene matches.

V usage is TRBV19 and J usage is TRBJ1-1; D is undetermined. The CDR3 loop spans 13 amino acids. Germline CDR1 LNHDA, CDR2 SQIVND (reference sequence). V was shortened by 7 bases and J by 8 bases, with 17 bases between the two germline ends. The CDR3 DNA reads as TGTGCCAGTAACCCCCCCGGGGAGGGCGAAGCTTTCTTT. Amino acid sequence: CASNPPGEGEAFF.

The rearrangement uses TRBV5-4 and TRBJ1-3; a possible D gene is TRBD1 (5 bases). The CDR3 is made up of 15 amino acids. Germline V gives CDR1 SGHNT, CDR2 YYREEE (reference sequence). The V gene lost 4 bases and the J gene lost 4 bases, with 15 bases spanning the gap. CDR3 nucleotide sequence: TGTGCCAGCAGCCGACAGCAGGAGTCAGGAAACACCATATATTTT. This translates into CASSRQQESGNTIYF.

The chain has TRBV2 and TRBJ1-3; D is unresolved. The CDR3 is 12 amino acids. V was pared by 3 bases and J by 2 bases, with 2 bases between. Germline V lookup: CDR1 SNHLY, CDR2 FYNNEI. DNA of the CDR3: TGTGCCAGCAGTGAGACTGGAAACACCATATATTTT. This gives the protein CASSETGNTIYF.

The V gene is TRBV27, the J gene TRBJ1-1; D uncertain. V gave up 0 bases and J gave up 1 base, with 9 bases separating them. The CDR3 is 15 residues long. Germline assignment: CDR1 MNHEY and CDR2 SMNVEV (reference sequence). The CDR3 protein is CASSLSSSPNTEAFF. The CDR3 DNA reads TGTGCCAGCAGTTTATCTAGCAGCCCGAACACTGAAGCTTTCTTT.

This clone is a singleton in its sample. The V gene is TRBV6-4, the J gene TRBJ2-3; D gene uncertain. The V end lost 3 bases, the J end lost 2 bases, and 9 bases lay between the germline ends. Germline V CDR1 and CDR2: MRHNA, SNTAGT. This CDR3 has 14 residues. CDR3 protein: CASSEWPDTDTQYF. In DNA, the CDR3 is TGTGCCAGCAGTGAGTGGCCCGACACAGATACGCAGTATTTT.

This rearrangement joins TRBV7-2 to TRBJ2-1; D is possibly TRBD1 (5 bases). V lost 1 base to trimming and J lost 9 bases, with 16 bases between them. CDR1 and CDR2 from the germline V gene are SGHTA and FQGNSA. The CDR3 contains 15 residues. CDR3: CASSLVGQLLGEQFF. The CDR3 bases are TGTGCCAGCAGCTTAGTGGGGCAGCTCCTTGGTGAGCAGTTCTTC.

The chain links TRBV5-6 to TRBJ1-2; no reliable D call. With 0 bases removed from V and 7 bases from J, the gap between germline ends came to 13 bases. The germline V gene encodes CDR1 SGHDT and CDR2 YYEEEE. This CDR3 has 14 amino acids. CDR3 in DNA: TGTGCCAGCAGCTTGGAACGGCGGGTAGGTGGCTACACCTTC. It is translated as CASSLERRVGGYTF.

The DNA of the CDR3 is TGTGCCAGTAGTACGCGGACTAGCGGGAGACCGACTTTTTACGAGCAGTACTTC. Protein product: CASSTRTSGRPTFYEQYF. This sequence joins TRBV19 and TRBJ2-7; 13 positions agree with TRBD2. The CDR3 length is 18 residues. The trim removed 4 bases at V and 4 bases at J, leaving 13 bases unmatched. CDR1 LNHDA and CDR2 SQIVND come from the germline V gene (reference sequence).

The rearrangement uses TRBV5-1 and TRBJ2-7; TRBD2 aligns across 9 bases. Germline CDR1 SGHRS, CDR2 YFSETQ. The junction had 6 bases not matched to a gene; V was cut back by 1 base and J by 7 bases. The CDR3 consists of 14 residues. CDR3 coding DNA: TGCGCCAGCAGCTTGTGGGTAGCGGGAGATGAGCAGTACTTC. Its protein product is CASSLWVAGDEQYF.

The chain employs TRBV2 and TRBJ2-1; 11 bases are a match to TRBD1. CDR3 length: 18 amino acids. Per germline, CDR1 SNHLY and CDR2 FYNNEI. The V gene end was trimmed by 8 bases and the J gene end by 0 bases; junction bases not matched to a gene: 12. This CDR3 is CASLVGTGGSSSYNEQFF. The CDR3 DNA follows: TGTGCCAGCTTAGTGGGGACAGGGGGGTCGAGCTCCTACAATGAGCAGTTCTTC.

V is TRBV18 and J is TRBJ2-7; possibly TRBD1 or TRBD2 for D (5 bases each). Germline values: CDR1 KGHSH, CDR2 LQKENI. This CDR3 contains 15 residues. Trimming took 2 bases from V and 1 from J, leaving 12 bases between them. CDR3 DNA: TGTGCCAGCTCACCAAGTCGGGACCCTTCCTACGAGCAGTACTTC. It encodes CASSPSRDPSYEQYF.

This chain links TRBV19 with TRBJ1-5, with D unresolved. Germline assignment: CDR1 LNHDA and CDR2 SQIVND (reference sequence). Trimming cost V 7 bases and J 2 bases, with 9 bases left between them. This CDR3 has 13 residues. For the CDR3, the DNA is TGTGCCAGTACCCACGGCGGCAATCAGCCCCAGCATTTT. Translation gives CASTHGGNQPQHF.

This chain links TRBV5-8 with TRBJ1-5; 9 nucleotides agree with TRBD1. The V gene's germline CDR1 is SGHTS and CDR2 YDEGEE. This CDR3 region has 10 residues. V gave up 4 bases and J gave up 15 bases; unmatched junction bases: 2. The CDR3 sequence is CASSGDRVHF. Written as DNA, the CDR3 is TGTGCCAGCAGCGGGGACAGGGTGCATTTT.

The chain employs TRBV28 and TRBJ1-1; TRBD1 aligns across 7 bases. V was pared by 8 bases and J by 3 bases, with 9 bases of the junction left unmatched. The CDR3 loop spans 14 amino acids. The germline CDR1 and CDR2 sequences are MDHEN and SYDVKM. CDR3 nucleotides: TGTGCCAGCGGCAACAGGGGTTATCACACTGAAGCTTTCTTT. Translating gives CASGNRGYHTEAFF.

This clone was seen a few times. The chain uses TRBV5-1 and TRBJ2-7; weak D call: TRBD2 (5 bases). This CDR3 has 14 amino acids. V was clipped by 4 bases and J by 2 bases, with 13 bases between them. Germline V lookup: CDR1 SGHRS, CDR2 YFSETQ. The CDR3 nucleotides are TGCGCCAGCAGCCCCGGAGGAGATCCCTACGAGCAGTACTTC. Amino acids: CASSPGGDPYEQYF.